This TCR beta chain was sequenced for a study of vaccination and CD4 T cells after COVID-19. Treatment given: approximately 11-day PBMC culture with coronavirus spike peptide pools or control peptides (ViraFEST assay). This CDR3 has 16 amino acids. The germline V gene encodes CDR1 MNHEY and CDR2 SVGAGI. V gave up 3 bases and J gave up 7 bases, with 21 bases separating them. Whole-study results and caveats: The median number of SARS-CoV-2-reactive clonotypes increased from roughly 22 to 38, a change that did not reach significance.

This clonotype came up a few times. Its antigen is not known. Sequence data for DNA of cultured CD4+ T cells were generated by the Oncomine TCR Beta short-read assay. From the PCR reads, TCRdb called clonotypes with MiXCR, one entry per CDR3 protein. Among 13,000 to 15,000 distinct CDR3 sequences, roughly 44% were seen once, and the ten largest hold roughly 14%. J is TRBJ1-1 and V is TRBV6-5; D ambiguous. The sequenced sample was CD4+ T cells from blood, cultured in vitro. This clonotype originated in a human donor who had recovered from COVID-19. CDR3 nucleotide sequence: TGTGCCAGCAGTTATTCTCTAAGCACCGAAACCCATGAAGCTTTCTTT. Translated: CASSYSLSTETHEAFF.